This TCR beta chain originates from a study of cytomegalovirus exposure and HLA in healthy donors. Study conclusions and caveats: Per a prior analysis, the majority of TCR beta V segments were productive roughly 87% or roughly 30% of the time. The later analysis indicated that the majority of CMV-associated TCR beta chains appeared HLA-restricted.

PCR involved 60 Vbeta and 13 Jbeta primers. The assay was immunoSEQ multiplex PCR, and TCRdb's table has in-frame clones only and misses some. The data hold approximately 110,000 clones, with less than 85% observed a single time. As regards this clone: The antigen remains undetermined.

Deletions cut 0 bases from V and 0 bases from J, with 8 bases between. This CDR3 region has 15 residues. Germline CDR1 LNHDA, CDR2 SQIVND (reference sequence). Specimen: PBMCs. This receptor was taken from a middle-aged woman in good health and CMV-seronegative. The chain joins TRBV19 to TRBJ1-1, with D possibly TRBD1 on 6 matching bases. CDR3 nucleotide sequence: TGTGCCAGTAGTATAGAGGCAGGGGTGAACACTGAAGCTTTCTTT. This encodes CASSIEAGVNTEAFF.